A single T cell receptor (beta chain) is shown here with its context. This table comes from immunoSEQ multiplex PCR, and its TCRdb copy is limited to in-frame clones, with some not included. The sample has more than 95,000 clones; 87% are singletons. This sample was included in a study of blood T cell repertoires in COVID-19. Germline CDR1 and CDR2: SGHTA and FQGNSA. The CDR3 covers 15 residues. Trimming at V came to 5 bases and at J to 0 bases, leaving 4 bases not matched to a gene. The sample consisted of peripheral blood. The clonotype was recovered from a human donor in a cohort sampled during active COVID-19. The chain employs TRBV7-2 and TRBJ1-3; 7 bases map to TRBD1. In nucleotides, the CDR3 is TGTGCCAGCAGCCCGACAGGGCACTCTGGAAACACCATATATTTT. As protein: CASSPTGHSGNTIYF.